The 5 T cell receptor beta chains listed next were all sequenced from one sample in a study of blood T cell repertoires in COVID-19. Profiling relied on immunoSEQ multiplex PCR, and the TCRdb table lists in-frame clones only, not all of them. Among more than 300,000 clones, over 75% were seen once, and the ten largest hold approximately 1.8%. The sequenced sample was PBMCs or T cells enriched from blood (not recorded which). Receptors were obtained from a man aged 40-49 years in a cohort exposed to, infected with or recovered from COVID-19 (not recorded which).

The V call is TRBV30, the J call TRBJ1-2; 7 bases line up with TRBD1. This CDR3 has 13 residues. The germline gives CDR1 GTSNPN, CDR2 SVGIG (reference sequence). V shed 7 bases, J shed 4 bases, and the junction held 9 bases outside the gene matches. The CDR3 bases are TGTGCCTCACAGGGGACCCTAGGCTATGGCTACACCTTC. Its protein is CASQGTLGYGYTF.

The CDR3 here is CASQLGGASGNTIYF. In DNA form, the CDR3 reads TGCGCCAGCCAGCTTGGTGGGGCCTCTGGAAACACCATATATTTT. V usage is TRBV5-1 and J usage is TRBJ1-3; D is perhaps TRBD1 (5 bases). The CDR3 length is 15 residues. The V gene lost 7 bases and the J gene lost 0 bases, with 14 bases spanning the gap. From germline, CDR1 is SGHRS and CDR2 YFSETQ.

Only one count was recorded for this clone. The chain is built from TRBV18 and TRBJ2-2; D possibly corresponds to TRBD2 (6 bases). CDR3 length: 14 residues. Germline V gene data show CDR1 as KGHSH and CDR2 as LQKENI. V was cut by 3 bases and J by 5 bases, with 10 bases left in between. As DNA, the CDR3 is TGTGCCAGCTCACCCAGACTAGAGACCGGGGAGCTGTTTTTT. The encoded protein is CASSPRLETGELFF.

V and J are TRBV29-1 and TRBJ1-1, with 8 bases matching TRBD1. Germline V gene lookup returns CDR1 SQVTM and CDR2 ANQGSEA. This CDR3 has 12 amino acids. The V and J ends lost 5 bases and 3 bases, in that order; junction bases with no gene match: 2. CDR3 in DNA: TGCAGCGTTAAGACAGGGGACACTGAAGCTTTCTTT. This codes for CSVKTGDTEAFF.

This clone was found a few times. The chain recombines TRBV5-1 with TRBJ1-2; 7 nucleotides agree with TRBD1. This CDR3 is 14 amino acids long. CDR1 SGHRS and CDR2 YFSETQ come from the germline V gene. V trimming: 3 bases; J trimming: 5 bases; junction bases outside the gene matches: 7. CDR3 protein: CASSSGQAVYGYTF. The CDR3 bases are TGCGCCAGCAGCTCCGGACAGGCGGTATATGGCTACACCTTC.